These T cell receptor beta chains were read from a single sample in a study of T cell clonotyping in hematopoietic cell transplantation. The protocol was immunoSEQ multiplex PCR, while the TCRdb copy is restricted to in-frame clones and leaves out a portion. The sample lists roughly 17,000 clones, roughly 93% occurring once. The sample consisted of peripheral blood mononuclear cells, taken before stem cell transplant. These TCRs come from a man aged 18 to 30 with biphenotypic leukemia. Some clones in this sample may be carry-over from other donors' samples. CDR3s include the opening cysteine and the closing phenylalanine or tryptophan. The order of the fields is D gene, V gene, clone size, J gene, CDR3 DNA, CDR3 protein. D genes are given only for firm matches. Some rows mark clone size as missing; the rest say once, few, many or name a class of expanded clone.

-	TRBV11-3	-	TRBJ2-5	TGTGCCAGCAGTTCCGGGACGGACCAAGAGACCCAGTACTTC	CASSSGTDQETQYF
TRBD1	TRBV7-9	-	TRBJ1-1	TGTGCCAGCAGCTTAGCTATCTGGGACAGCCAGGTTACTGAAGCTTTCTTT	CASSLAIWDSQVTEAFF
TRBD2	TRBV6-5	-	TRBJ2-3	TGTGCCAGCAGTTCCTTAGCGGGCCTCACAGATACGCAGTATTTT	CASSSLAGLTDTQYF
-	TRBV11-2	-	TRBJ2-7	TGTGCCAGCAGCTTCGGCGAGGGCGAGCAGTACTTC	CASSFGEGEQYF
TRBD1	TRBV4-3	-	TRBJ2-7	TGCGCCAGCAGCCAGGGCATGGGACAGGGGGCTGACGAGCAGTACTTC	CASSQGMGQGADEQYF
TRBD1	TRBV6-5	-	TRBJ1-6	TGTGCCAGCAGACGTTTGACAGGGGGCAGTTCACCCCTCCACTTT	CASRRLTGGSSPLHF
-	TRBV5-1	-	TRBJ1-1	TGCGCCAGCAGCTTGGCCGCGAACACTGAAGCTTTCTTT	CASSLAANTEAFF
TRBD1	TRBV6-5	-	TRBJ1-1	TGTGCCAGCAGTTACCAGGGGGCGGAAACTTTCTTT	CASSYQGAETFF
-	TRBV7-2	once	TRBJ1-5	TGTGCCAGCAGCTCCACAGGGAATCAGCAGCCCCAGCATTTT	CASSSTGNQQPQHF
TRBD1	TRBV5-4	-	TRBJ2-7	TGTGCCAGCAGCTTGTGGGACAGGGTCTACGAGCAGTACTTC	CASSLWDRVYEQYF
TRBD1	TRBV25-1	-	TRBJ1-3	TGTGCCAGCAGTGAAGGATTCGGACAGGGAGGAAACACCATATATTTT	CASSEGFGQGGNTIYF
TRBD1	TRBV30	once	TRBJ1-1	TGTGCCTGGAGAGGGGGACAGGGAGCTTTCTTT	CAWRGGQGAFF
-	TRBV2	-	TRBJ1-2	TGTGCCCTCAGGGTTCTAGGTGGCTACACCTTC	CALRVLGGYTF
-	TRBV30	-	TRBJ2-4	TGTGCCTGGACAGTGAAAAACATTCAGTACTTC	CAWTVKNIQYF
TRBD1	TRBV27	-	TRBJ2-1	TGTGCCAGCAGTTTTTCCGGGACAGGGTCCTACAATGAGCAGTTCTTC	CASSFSGTGSYNEQFF
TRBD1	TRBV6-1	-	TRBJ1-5	TGTGCCAGCAACGACGGACAGGGAGGACAGCCCCAGCATTTT	CASNDGQGGQPQHF